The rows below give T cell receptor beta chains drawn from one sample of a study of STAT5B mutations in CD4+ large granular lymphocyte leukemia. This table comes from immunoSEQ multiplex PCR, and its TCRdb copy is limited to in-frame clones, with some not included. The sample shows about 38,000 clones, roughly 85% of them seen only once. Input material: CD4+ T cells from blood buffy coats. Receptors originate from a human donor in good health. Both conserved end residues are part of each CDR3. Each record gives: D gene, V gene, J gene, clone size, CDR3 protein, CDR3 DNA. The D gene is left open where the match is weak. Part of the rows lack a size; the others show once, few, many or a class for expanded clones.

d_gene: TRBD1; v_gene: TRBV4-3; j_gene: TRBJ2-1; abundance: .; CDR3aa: CASSLDRGQRNEQFF; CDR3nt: TGCGCCAGCAGCCTAGACAGGGGGCAACGCAATGAGCAGTTCTTC
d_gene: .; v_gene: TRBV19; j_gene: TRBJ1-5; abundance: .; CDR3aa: CASSRGLNQPQHF; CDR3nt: TGTGCCAGTAGTAGAGGCCTGAATCAGCCCCAGCATTTT
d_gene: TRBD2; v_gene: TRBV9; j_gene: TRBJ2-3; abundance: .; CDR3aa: CASSGRTSGRRTDTQYF; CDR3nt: TGTGCCAGCAGCGGAAGGACTAGCGGGAGGCGGACAGATACGCAGTATTTT
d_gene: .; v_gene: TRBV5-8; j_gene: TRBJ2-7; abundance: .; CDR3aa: CASSLLRGHVEQYF; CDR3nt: TGTGCCAGCAGCTTGTTAAGGGGCCACGTCGAGCAGTACTTC
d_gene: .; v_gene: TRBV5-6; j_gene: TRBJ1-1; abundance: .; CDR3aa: CASSFQAAWKGTEAFF; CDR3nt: TGTGCCAGCAGCTTCCAGGCAGCCTGGAAGGGCACTGAAGCTTTCTTT
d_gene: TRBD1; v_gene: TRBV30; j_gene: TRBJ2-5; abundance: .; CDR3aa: CAWSVPGGQETQYF; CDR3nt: TGTGCCTGGAGTGTACCAGGGGGTCAAGAGACCCAGTACTTC
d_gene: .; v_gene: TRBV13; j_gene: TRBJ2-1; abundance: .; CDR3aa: CASSSTEGTSYNEQFF; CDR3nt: TGTGCCAGCAGCTCGACAGAAGGGACCTCCTACAATGAGCAGTTCTTC
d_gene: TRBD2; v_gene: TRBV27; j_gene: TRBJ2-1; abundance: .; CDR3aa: CASSFRGGHNEQFF; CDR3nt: TGTGCCAGCAGTTTCCGGGGGGGCCACAATGAGCAGTTCTTC
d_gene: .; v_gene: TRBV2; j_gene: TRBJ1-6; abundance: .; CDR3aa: CASSLRESPLHF; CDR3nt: TGTGCCAGCAGTCTCAGGGAATCACCCCTCCACTTT
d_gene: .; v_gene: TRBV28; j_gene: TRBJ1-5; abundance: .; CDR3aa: CASSRGGGQPQHF; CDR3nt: TGTGCCAGCAGTAGAGGGGGTGGTCAGCCCCAGCATTTT
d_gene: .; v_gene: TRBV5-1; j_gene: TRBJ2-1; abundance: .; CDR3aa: CASSEAQPYNEQFF; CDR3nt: TGCGCCAGCAGCGAGGCACAGCCTTACAATGAGCAGTTCTTC
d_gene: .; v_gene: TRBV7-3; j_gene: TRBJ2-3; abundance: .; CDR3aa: CASSPSYLRTDTQYF; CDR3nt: TGTGCCAGCAGCCCAAGCTACTTGCGCACAGATACGCAGTATTTT
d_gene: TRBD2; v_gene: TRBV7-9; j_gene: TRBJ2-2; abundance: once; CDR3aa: CASSSHERTSGRSTGELFF; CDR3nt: TGTGCCAGCAGTTCTCATGAACGGACTAGCGGGAGATCTACCGGGGAGCTGTTTTTT
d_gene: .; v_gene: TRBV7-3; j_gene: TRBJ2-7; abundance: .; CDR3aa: CASAVGASSYEQYF; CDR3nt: TGTGCCAGCGCCGTCGGGGCGAGCTCCTACGAGCAGTACTTC
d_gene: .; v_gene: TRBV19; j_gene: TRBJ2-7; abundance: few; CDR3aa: CASSRYDSVSAQYF; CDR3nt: TGTGCCAGTAGTCGTTACGACAGTGTATCCGCGCAGTACTTC